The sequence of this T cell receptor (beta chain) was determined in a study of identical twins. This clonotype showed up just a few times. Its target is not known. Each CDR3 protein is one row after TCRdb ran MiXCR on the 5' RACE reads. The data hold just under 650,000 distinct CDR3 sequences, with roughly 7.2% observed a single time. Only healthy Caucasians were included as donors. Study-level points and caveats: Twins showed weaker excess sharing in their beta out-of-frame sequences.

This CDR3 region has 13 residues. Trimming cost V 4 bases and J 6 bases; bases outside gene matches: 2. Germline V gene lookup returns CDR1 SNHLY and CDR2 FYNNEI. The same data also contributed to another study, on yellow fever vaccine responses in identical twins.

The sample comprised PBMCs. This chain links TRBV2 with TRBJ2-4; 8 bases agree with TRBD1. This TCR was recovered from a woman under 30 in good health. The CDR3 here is CASSGGQGNIQYF. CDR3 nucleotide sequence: TGTGCCAGCAGTGGCGGACAGGGAAACATTCAGTACTTC.